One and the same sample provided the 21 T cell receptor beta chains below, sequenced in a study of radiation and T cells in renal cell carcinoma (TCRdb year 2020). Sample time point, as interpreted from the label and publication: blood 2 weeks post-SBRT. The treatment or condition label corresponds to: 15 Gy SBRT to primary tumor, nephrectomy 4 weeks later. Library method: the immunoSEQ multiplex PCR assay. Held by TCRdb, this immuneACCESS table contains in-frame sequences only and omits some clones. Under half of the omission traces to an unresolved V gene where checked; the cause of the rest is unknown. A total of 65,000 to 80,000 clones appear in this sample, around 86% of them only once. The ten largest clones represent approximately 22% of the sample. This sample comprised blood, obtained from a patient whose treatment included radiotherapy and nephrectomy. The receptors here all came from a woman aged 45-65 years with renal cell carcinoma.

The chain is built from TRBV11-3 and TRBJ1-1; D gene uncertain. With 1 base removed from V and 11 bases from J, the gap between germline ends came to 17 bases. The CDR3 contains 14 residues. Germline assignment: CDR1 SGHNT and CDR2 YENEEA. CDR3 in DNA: TGTGCCAGCAGCTTAGCTACGATGTTGGGCTTCGCTTTCTTT. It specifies CASSLATMLGFAFF. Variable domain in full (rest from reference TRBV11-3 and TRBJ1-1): EAGVVQSPRYKIIEKKQPVAFWCNPISGHNTLYWYLQNLGQGPELLIRYENEEAVDDSQLPKDRFSAERLKGVDSTLKIQPAELGDSAVYLCASSLATMLGFAFFGQGTRLTVV.

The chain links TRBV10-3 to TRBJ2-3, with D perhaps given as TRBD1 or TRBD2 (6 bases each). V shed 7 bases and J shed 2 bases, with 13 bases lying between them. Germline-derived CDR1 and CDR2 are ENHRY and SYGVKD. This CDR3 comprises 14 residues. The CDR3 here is CAIKGGSPTDTQYF. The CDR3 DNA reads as TGTGCCATCAAGGGGGGAAGCCCCACAGATACGCAGTATTTT.

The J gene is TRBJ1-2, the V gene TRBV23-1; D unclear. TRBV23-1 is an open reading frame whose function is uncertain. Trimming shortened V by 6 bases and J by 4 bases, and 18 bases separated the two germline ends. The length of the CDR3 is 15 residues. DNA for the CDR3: TGCGCCAGCAGGGCCGGACGATTATCTTCCTATGGCTACACCTTC. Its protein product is CASRAGRLSSYGYTF.

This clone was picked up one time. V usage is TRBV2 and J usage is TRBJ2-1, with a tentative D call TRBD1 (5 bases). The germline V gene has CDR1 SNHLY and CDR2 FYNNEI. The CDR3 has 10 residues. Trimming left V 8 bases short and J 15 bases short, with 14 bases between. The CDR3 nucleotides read TGTGCCAGCGCCGACCCAGGGATGTTCTTC. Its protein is CASADPGMFF.

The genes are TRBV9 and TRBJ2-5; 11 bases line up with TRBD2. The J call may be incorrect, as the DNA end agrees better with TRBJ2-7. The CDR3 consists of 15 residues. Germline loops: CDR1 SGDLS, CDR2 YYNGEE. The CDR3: CASSVTSGRTYEQYF. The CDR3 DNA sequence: TGTGCCAGCAGCGTAACTAGCGGGAGAACGTACGAGCAGTACTTC.

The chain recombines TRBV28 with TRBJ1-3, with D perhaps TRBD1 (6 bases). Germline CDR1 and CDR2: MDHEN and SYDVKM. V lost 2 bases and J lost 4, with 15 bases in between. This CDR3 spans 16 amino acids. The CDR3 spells CASSLLTGTAGNTIYF. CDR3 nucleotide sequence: TGTGCCAGCAGTTTACTCACAGGGACCGCCGGAAACACCATATATTTT. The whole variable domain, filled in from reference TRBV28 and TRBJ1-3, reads DVKVTQSSRYLVKRTGEKVFLECVQDMDHENMFWYRQDPGLGLRLIYFSYDVKMKEKGDIPEGYSVSREKKERFSLILESASTNQTSMYLCASSLLTGTAGNTIYFGEGSWLTVV.

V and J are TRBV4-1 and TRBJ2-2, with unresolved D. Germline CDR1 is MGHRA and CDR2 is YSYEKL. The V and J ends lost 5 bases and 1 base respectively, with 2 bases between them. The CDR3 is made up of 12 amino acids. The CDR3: CASSGNTGELFF. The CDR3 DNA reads TGCGCCAGCAGCGGGAACACCGGGGAGCTGTTTTTT.

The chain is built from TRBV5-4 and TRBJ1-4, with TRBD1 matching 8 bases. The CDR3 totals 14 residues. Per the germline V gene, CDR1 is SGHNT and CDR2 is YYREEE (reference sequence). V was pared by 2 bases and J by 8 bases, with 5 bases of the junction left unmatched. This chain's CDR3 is CASSLTGGGEKLFF. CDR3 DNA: TGTGCCAGCAGCTTAACAGGGGGTGGCGAAAAACTGTTTTTT.

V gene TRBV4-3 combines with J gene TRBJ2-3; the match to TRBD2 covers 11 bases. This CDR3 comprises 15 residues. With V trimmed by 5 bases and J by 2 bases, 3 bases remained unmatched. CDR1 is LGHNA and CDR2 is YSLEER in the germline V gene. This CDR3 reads CASSISGRDTDTQYF. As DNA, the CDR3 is TGCGCCAGCAGCATTAGCGGGAGGGACACAGATACGCAGTATTTT.

The CDR3 region has the DNA TGCGCCAGCAGCCAAGTAGCGGGAGTAGGCACCGGGGAGCTGTTTTTT. Protein sequence: CASSQVAGVGTGELFF. The chain joins TRBV4-3 to TRBJ2-2, with 9 bases identical to TRBD2. Germline values: CDR1 LGHNA, CDR2 YSLEER. Unmatched junction bases numbered 4, after V lost 1 base and J lost 4 bases. This CDR3 spans 16 amino acids.

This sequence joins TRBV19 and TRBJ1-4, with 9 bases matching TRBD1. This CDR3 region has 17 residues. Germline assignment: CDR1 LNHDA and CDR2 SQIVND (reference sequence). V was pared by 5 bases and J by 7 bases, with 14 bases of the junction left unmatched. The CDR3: CASSSRGQGLQREKLFF. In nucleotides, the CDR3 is TGTGCCAGTAGTTCCCGGGGACAGGGTCTTCAACGTGAAAAACTGTTTTTT.

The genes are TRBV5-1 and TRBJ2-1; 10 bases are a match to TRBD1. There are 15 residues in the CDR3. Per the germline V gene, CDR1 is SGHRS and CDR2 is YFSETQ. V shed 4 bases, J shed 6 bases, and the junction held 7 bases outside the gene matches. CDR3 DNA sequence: TGCGCCAGCAGCACGACAGGGGGCAACGTCAATGAGCAGTTCTTC. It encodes CASSTTGGNVNEQFF.

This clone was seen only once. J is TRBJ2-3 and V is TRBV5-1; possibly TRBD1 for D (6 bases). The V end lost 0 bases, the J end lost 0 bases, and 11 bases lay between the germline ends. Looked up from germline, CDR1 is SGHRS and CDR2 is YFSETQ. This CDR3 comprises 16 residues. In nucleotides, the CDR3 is TGCGCCAGCAGCTTGGGTTCAGGGACAAGCACAGATACGCAGTATTTT. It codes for CASSLGSGTSTDTQYF.

As DNA, the CDR3 is TGTGCCAGCAGCTTAGTACCACAGGGACCCCCTCGTGGTGAAGCTTTCTTT. Its translation is CASSLVPQGPPRGEAFF. The chain combines TRBV11-2 with TRBJ1-1; a possible D gene is TRBD1 (6 bases). The germline V and J ends were trimmed by 1 base and 7 bases, with 22 bases remaining between them. Germline V CDR1 and CDR2: SGHAT, FQNNGV. The length of the CDR3 is 17 residues.

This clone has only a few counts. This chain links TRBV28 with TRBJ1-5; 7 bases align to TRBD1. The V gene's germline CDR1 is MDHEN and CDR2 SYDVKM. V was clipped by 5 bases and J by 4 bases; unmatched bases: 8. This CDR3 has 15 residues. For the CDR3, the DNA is TGTGCCAGCAGTGTACAGGGGTTTGGGAATCAGCCCCAGCATTTT. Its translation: CASSVQGFGNQPQHF.

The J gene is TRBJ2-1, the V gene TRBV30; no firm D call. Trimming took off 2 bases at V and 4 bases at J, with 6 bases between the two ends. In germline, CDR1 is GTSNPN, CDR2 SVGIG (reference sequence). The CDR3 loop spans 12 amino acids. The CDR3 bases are TGTGCCTGGAGTAGATTGTACAATGAGCAGTTCTTC. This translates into CAWSRLYNEQFF.

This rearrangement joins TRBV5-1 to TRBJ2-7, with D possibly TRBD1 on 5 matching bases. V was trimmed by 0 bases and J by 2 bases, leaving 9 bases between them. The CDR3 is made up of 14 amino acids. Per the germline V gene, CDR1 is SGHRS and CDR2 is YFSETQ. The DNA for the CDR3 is TGCGCCAGCAGCTTGGAACAGGCTCCCTACGAGCAGTACTTC. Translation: CASSLEQAPYEQYF.

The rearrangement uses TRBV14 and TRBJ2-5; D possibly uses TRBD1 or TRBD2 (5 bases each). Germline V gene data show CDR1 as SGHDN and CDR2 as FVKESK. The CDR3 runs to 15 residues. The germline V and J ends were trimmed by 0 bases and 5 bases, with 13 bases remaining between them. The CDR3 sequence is CASSQDWDPSETQYF. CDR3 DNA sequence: TGTGCCAGCAGCCAAGATTGGGACCCTTCGGAGACCCAGTACTTC.

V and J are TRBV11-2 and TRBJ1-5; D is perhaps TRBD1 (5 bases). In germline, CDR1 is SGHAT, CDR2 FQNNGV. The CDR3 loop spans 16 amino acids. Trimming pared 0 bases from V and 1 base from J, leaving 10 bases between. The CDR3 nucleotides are TGTGCCAGCAGCTTAGATTGGGACTGGAGCAATCAGCCCCAGCATTTT. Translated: CASSLDWDWSNQPQHF.

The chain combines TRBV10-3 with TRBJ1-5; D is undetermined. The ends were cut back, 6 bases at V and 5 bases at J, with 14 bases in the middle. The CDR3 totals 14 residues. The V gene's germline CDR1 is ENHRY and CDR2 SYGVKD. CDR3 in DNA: TGTGCCATCAGAGCCACCCTTGGGGATCAGCCCCAGCATTTT. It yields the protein CAIRATLGDQPQHF.

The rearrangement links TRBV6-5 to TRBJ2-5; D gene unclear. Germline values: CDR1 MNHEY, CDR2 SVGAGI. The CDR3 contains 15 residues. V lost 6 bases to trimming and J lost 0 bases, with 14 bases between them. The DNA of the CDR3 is TGTGCCAGCAGACCAATTCTGGATTACCAAGAGACCCAGTACTTC. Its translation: CASRPILDYQETQYF.